The present T cell receptor (beta chain) was sequenced within a study of blood T cell repertoires in COVID-19. Trimming stripped 5 bases from V and 0 bases from J, with 9 bases between. CDR3 length equals 13 residues. Germline lookup yields CDR1 SGHRS and CDR2 YFSETQ. In the original analysis: Nucleated cell counts were estimated from reference gene primer amplification. Profiling relied on immunoSEQ multiplex PCR, and the TCRdb table lists in-frame clones only, not all of them. V, J and clone size were drawn from that table, and D and trimming were deduced from the DNA. Found here are tens of thousands of clones, around 89% of them singletons; the top ten hold approximately 9.9%.

The chain links TRBV5-1 to TRBJ2-7, with a possible D match to TRBD1 (5 bases). This clonotype was sampled from a human donor in a cohort sampled during active COVID-19. Sequenced material: peripheral blood. This CDR3 reads CASRNRSSYEQYF. CDR3 nucleotides: TGCGCCAGCAGGAACAGGAGCTCCTACGAGCAGTACTTC.